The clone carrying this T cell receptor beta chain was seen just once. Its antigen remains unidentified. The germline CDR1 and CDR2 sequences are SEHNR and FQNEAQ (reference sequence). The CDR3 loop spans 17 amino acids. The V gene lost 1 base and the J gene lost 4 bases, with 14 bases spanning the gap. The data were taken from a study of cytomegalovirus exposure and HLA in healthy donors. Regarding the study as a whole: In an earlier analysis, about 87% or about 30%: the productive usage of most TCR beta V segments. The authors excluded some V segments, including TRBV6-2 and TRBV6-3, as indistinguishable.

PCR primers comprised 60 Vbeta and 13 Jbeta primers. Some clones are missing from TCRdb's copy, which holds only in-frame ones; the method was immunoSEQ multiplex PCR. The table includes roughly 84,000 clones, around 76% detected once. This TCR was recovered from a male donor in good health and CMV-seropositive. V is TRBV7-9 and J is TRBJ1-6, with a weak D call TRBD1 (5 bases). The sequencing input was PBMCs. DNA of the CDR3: TGTGCCAGCAGCTTAGGGGTAGGGGCCTATTATAATTCACCCCTCCACTTT. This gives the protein CASSLGVGAYYNSPLHF.